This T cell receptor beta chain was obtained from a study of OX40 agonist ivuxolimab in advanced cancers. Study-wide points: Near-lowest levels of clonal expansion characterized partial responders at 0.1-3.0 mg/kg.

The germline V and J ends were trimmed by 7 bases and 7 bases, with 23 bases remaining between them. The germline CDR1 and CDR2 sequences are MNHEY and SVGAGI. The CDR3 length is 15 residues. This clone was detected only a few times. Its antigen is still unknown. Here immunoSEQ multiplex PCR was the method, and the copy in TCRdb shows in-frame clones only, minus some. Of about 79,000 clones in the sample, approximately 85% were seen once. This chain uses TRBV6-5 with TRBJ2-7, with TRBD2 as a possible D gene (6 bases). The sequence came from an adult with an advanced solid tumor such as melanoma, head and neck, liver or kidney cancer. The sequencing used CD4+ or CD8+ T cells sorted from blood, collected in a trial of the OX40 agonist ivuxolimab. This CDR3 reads CASTAGWARGGEQYF. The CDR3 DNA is TGTGCCAGCACCGCGGGGTGGGCTCGGGGCGGGGAGCAGTACTTC.